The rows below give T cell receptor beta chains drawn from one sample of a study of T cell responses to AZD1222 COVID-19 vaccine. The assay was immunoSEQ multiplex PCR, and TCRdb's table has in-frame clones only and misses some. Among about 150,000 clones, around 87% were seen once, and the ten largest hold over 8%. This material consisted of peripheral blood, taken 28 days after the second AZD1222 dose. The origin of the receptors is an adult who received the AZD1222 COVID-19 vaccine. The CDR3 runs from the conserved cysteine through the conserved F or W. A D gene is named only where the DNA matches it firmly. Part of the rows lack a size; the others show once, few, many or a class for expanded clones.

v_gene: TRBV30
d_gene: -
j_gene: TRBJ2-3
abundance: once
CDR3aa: CAWSPTRTDTQYF
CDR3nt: TGTGCCTGGAGTCCCACCAGGACAGATACGCAGTATTTT

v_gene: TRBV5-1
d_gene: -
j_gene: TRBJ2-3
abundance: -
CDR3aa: CASSPADSSTDTQYF
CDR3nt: TGCGCCAGCAGTCCAGCGGACAGTAGCACAGATACGCAGTATTTT

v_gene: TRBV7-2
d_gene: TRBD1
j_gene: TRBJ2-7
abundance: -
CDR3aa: CASSPGQGFNEQYF
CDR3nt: TGTGCCAGCAGCCCCGGACAGGGTTTCAACGAGCAGTACTTC

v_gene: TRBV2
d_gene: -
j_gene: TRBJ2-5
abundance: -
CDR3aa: CASSDLRQETQYF
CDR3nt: TGTGCCAGCAGTGATCTCCGACAAGAGACCCAGTACTTC

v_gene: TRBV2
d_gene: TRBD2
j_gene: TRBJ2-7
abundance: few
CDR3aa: CASRTGTSGSTQYF
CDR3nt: TGTGCCAGCCGCACCGGGACTAGCGGGAGTACGCAGTACTTC

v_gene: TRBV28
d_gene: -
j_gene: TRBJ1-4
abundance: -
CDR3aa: CASRRDANEKLFF
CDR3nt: TGTGCCAGCAGGCGGGACGCTAATGAAAAACTGTTTTTT

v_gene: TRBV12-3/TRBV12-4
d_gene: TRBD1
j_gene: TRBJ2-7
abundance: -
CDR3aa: CASRTGKAYEQYF
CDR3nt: TGTGCCAGCAGGACAGGGAAAGCCTACGAGCAGTACTTC

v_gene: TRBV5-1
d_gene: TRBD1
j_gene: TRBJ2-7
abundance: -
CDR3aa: CASNRGRSHEQYF
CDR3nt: TGCGCCAGCAACAGGGGGCGCAGCCACGAGCAGTACTTC

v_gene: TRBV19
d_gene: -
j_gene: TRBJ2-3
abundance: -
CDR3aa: CASSPGLRDTDTQYF
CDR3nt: TGTGCCAGTAGTCCCGGGTTGAGGGACACAGATACGCAGTATTTT

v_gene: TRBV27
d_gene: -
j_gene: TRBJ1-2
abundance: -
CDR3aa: CASSFRSGDRSYTF
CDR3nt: TGTGCCAGCAGTTTTCGATCTGGAGATCGGAGCTACACCTTC

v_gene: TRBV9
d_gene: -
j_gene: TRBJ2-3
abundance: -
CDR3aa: CASSFEEGTYPSTDTQYF
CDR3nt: TGTGCCAGCAGCTTCGAGGAGGGAACCTACCCTAGCACAGATACGCAGTATTTT

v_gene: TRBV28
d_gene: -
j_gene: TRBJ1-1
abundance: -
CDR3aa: CASSFVTENTEAFF
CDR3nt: TGTGCCAGCAGTTTTGTCACAGAAAACACTGAAGCTTTCTTT

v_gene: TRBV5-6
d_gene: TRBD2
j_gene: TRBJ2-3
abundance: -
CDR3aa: CASSSGLAGSGTQYF
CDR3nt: TGTGCCAGCAGCTCTGGTCTAGCGGGATCCGGTACGCAGTATTTT

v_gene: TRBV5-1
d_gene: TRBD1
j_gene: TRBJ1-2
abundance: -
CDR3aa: CASSWDSYGYTF
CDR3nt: TGCGCCAGCAGCTGGGACAGCTATGGCTACACCTTC

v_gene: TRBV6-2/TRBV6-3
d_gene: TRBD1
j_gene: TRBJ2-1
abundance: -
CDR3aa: CASSATGTGAYNEQFF
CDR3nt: TGTGCCAGCAGTGCCACCGGGACAGGGGCCTACAATGAGCAGTTCTTC

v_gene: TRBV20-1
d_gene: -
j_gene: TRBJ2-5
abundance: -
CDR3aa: CSARAQQTQYF
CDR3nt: TGCAGTGCTAGAGCCCAACAGACCCAGTACTTC

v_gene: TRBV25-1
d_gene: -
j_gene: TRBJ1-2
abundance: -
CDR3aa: CASRRLRVGGYTF
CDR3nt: TGTGCCAGCAGGCGGCTCAGGGTCGGGGGCTACACCTTC

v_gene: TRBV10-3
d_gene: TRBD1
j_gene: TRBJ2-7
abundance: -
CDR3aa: CAIKRAGQGSYEQYF
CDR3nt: TGTGCCATCAAGAGAGCGGGACAGGGGAGCTACGAGCAGTACTTC

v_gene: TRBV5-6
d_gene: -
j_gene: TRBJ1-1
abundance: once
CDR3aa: CASSPYQGITEAFF
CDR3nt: TGTGCCAGCAGCCCGTATCAGGGGATCACTGAAGCTTTCTTT

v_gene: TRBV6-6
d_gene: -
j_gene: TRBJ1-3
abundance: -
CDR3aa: CASSQQGHGNTIYF
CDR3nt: TGTGCCAGCAGTCAGCAGGGACACGGAAACACCATATATTTT

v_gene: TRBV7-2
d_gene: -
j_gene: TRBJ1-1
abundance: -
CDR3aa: CASSLAQDSTEAFF
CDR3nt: TGTGCCAGCAGCTTGGCACAGGATAGCACTGAAGCTTTCTTT

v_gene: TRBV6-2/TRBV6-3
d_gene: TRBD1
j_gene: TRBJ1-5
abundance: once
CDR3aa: CASSLQGAIQPQHF
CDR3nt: TGTGCCAGCAGTTTACAGGGGGCGATTCAGCCCCAGCATTTT

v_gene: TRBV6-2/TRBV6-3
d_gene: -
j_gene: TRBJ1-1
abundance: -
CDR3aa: CASSSTDKNTEAFF
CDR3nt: TGTGCCAGCAGTTCCACGGACAAGAACACTGAAGCTTTCTTT

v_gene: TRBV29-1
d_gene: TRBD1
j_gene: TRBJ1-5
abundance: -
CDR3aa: CSVEARLSRQGVQPQHF
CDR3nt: TGCAGCGTTGAAGCACGTCTGAGTCGGCAGGGGGTTCAGCCCCAGCATTTT

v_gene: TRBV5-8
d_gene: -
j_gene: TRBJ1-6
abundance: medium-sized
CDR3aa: CASSLAGPANSPLHF
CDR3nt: TGTGCCAGCAGCTTGGCTGGACCTGCAAATTCACCCCTCCACTTT

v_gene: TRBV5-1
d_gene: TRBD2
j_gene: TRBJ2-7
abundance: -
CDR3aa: CASSLARGVLDEQYF
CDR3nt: TGCGCCAGCAGCTTGGCCCGGGGGGTCCTCGACGAGCAGTACTTC

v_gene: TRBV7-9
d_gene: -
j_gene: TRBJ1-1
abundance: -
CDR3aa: CASSEHLGGREAFF
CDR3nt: TGTGCCAGCAGCGAACATTTGGGTGGGAGGGAAGCTTTCTTT

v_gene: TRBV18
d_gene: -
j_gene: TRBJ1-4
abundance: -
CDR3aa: CASSPGRTNEKLFF
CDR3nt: TGTGCCAGCTCACCAGGGCGGACCAATGAAAAACTGTTTTTT

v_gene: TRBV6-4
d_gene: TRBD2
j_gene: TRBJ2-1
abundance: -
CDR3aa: CASRGGDSGSVEQFF
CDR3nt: TGTGCCAGCAGGGGCGGGGATAGCGGGAGTGTTGAGCAGTTCTTC

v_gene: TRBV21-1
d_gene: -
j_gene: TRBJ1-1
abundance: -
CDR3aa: CASMTQDRADAFF
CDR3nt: TGTGCCAGCATGACACAGGACCGAGCTGACGCTTTCTTT

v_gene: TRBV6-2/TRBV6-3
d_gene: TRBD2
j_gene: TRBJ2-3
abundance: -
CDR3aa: CASSKAGGPRDTQYF
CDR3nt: TGTGCCAGCAGCAAAGCGGGAGGGCCGAGAGATACGCAGTATTTT

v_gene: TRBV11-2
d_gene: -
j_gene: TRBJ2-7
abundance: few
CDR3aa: CASSLWVHEQYF
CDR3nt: TGTGCCAGCAGCTTATGGGTGCACGAGCAGTACTTC

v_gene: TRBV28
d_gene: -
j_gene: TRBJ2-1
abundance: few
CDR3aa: CASRGGSYNEQFF
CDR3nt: TGTGCCAGCAGGGGGGGTTCCTACAATGAGCAGTTCTTC

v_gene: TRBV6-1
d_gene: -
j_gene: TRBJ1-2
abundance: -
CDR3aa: CASSERDGYTF
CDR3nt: TGTGCCAGCAGTGAACGGGATGGCTACACCTTC

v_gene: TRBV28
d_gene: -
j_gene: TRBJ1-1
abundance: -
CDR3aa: CASSPGTPITEAFF
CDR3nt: TGTGCCAGCAGCCCAGGGACACCAATCACTGAAGCTTTCTTT

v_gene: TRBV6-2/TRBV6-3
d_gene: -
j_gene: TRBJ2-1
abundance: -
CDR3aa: CASSNVGADEQFF
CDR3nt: TGTGCCAGCAGCAACGTGGGGGCGGATGAGCAGTTCTTC

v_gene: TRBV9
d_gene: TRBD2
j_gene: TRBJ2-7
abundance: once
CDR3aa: CASSEAASGSYEQYF
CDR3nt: TGTGCCAGCAGCGAGGCGGCTAGCGGGAGCTACGAGCAGTACTTC

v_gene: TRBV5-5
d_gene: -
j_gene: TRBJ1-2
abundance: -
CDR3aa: CASTPAGSINYGYTF
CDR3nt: TGTGCCAGCACTCCCGCCGGAAGTATTAACTATGGCTACACCTTC

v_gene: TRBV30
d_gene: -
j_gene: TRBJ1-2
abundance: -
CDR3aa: CAWSVGLLDSDYGYTF
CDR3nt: TGTGCCTGGAGTGTTGGGTTATTGGACAGCGACTATGGCTACACCTTC

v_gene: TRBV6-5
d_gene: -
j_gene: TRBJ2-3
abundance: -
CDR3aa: CASSSLAASTDTQYF
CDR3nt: TGTGCCAGCAGTAGCTTAGCGGCGAGCACAGATACGCAGTATTTT

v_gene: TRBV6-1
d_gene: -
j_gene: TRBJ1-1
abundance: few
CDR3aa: CASRITENTEAFF
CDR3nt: TGTGCCAGCAGAATAACAGAGAACACTGAAGCTTTCTTT

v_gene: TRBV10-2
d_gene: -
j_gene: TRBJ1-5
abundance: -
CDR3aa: CASSESGGKNQPQHF
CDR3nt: TGCGCCAGCAGTGAGTCGGGGGGGAAAAATCAGCCCCAGCATTTT

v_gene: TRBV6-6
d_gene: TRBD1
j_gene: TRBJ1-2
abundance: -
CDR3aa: CATATGIVYTF
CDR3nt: TGTGCCACTGCGACAGGGATAGTCTACACCTTC

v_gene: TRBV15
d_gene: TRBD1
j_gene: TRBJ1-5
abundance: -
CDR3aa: CATSRDVGTGEGQPQHF
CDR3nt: TGTGCCACCAGCAGAGATGTGGGGACAGGGGAAGGACAGCCCCAGCATTTT

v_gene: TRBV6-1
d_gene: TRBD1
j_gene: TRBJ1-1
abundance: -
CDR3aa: CASSETGSYTEAFF
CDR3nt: TGTGCCAGCAGTGAGACAGGGTCTTACACTGAAGCTTTCTTT

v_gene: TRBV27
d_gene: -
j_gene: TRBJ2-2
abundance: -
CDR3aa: CASSAANTGELFF
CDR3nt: TGTGCCAGCAGTGCCGCGAACACCGGGGAGCTGTTTTTT